This T cell receptor (beta chain) was observed in a study of neurological immune-mediated disorders. Overall study findings and caveats: While HTLV-1-associated myelopathy showed the greatest TCR clonal expansion, multiple sclerosis showed the least, falling below healthy controls.

5'RACE with 10-nucleotide random UMIs produced the cDNA. One entry per CDR3 protein results from TCRdb running MiXCR on the 5' RACE reads. The data show about 58,000 distinct CDR3 sequences, roughly 3.5% seen once. In germline, CDR1 is SGHRS, CDR2 YFSETQ. This CDR3 has 14 amino acids. Trimming removed 5 bases at V and 4 bases at J, with 14 bases between. The sample holds many counts of this clonotype. Its cognate antigen is unknown. The TCR was taken from a woman aged 55 to 70 with multiple sclerosis. The rearrangement links TRBV5-1 to TRBJ2-3, with D possibly matching TRBD2 (5 bases). The sequenced sample consisted of PBMCs. This CDR3 is CASRRTSSADTQYF. CDR3 nucleotides: TGCGCCAGCAGACGGACTTCCAGCGCAGATACGCAGTATTTT. The whole variable domain, remainder taken from reference TRBV5-1 and TRBJ2-3, is KAGVTQTPRYLIKTRGQQVTLSCSPISGHRSVSWYQQTPGQGLQFLFEYFSETQRNKGNFPGRFSGRQFSNSRSEMNVSTLELGDSALYLCASRRTSSADTQYFGPGTRLTVL.